These T cell receptor beta chains were read from a single sample in a study of blood T cell repertoires in COVID-19. Generated by immunoSEQ multiplex PCR, the TCRdb table keeps only in-frame clones and is missing some. The sample consists of 190,000 or so clones, about 93% of them appearing once. Sequencing used peripheral blood. Receptors were obtained from a man under 40 with COVID-19, enrolled during active disease. Both conserved end residues are part of each CDR3. The D gene is left open where the match is weak. Some rows have no size entry. The others give once, few or many, or a class for an expanded clone.

D	J	size	V	CDR3	DNA
NA	TRBJ1-2	once	TRBV28	CASSLLGGGCTF	TGTGCCAGCAGTTTACTCGGGGGAGGATGCACCTTC
NA	TRBJ2-3	once	TRBV18	CASSVGVTDTQYF	TGTGCCAGCTCTGTGGGCGTCACAGATACGCAGTATTTT
TRBD2	TRBJ2-1	NA	TRBV7-3	CASSAQGGSYNEQFF	TGTGCCAGCAGCGCCCAGGGAGGGAGCTACAATGAGCAGTTCTTC
TRBD1	TRBJ1-5	NA	TRBV27	CASSVRGQVNQPQHF	TGTGCCAGCAGCGTCAGGGGGCAGGTAAATCAGCCCCAGCATTTT
NA	TRBJ2-5	NA	TRBV30	CAWSYSEGAGTQYF	TGTGCCTGGAGTTATTCGGAGGGAGCGGGGACCCAGTACTTC
NA	TRBJ2-3	NA	TRBV15	CATSRSTTVTHTQYF	TGTGCCACCAGCAGGTCGACTACAGTCACGCATACGCAGTATTTT
NA	TRBJ1-5	NA	TRBV2	CASREAGLREGPQHF	TGTGCCAGCAGGGAGGCAGGGTTACGGGAGGGGCCCCAGCATTTT
NA	TRBJ1-3	NA	TRBV14	CASSPLGSPSGNTIYF	TGTGCCAGCAGCCCCCTAGGCAGCCCCTCTGGAAACACCATATATTTT
NA	TRBJ1-3	once	TRBV4-1	CASSQGRGNTIYF	TGCGCCAGCAGCCAAGGTCGTGGAAACACCATATATTTT
TRBD1	TRBJ1-3	NA	TRBV24-1	CATTSTGTGNTIYF	TGTGCCACCACCTCGACAGGGACCGGAAACACCATATATTTT
NA	TRBJ2-5	NA	TRBV30	CAWSLTKETQYF	TGTGCCTGGAGTCTAACTAAAGAGACCCAGTACTTC
NA	TRBJ2-5	NA	TRBV2	CASSGVRAARGETQYF	TGTGCCAGCAGTGGAGTCAGGGCCGCCAGGGGAGAGACCCAGTACTTC
NA	TRBJ2-3	NA	TRBV19	CASSNSADTQYF	TGTGCCAGTAGTAATTCAGCAGATACGCAGTATTTT
TRBD1	TRBJ2-7	NA	TRBV27	CASSPNPGTGFVHEQYF	TGTGCCAGCAGTCCCAATCCCGGGACAGGGTTTGTTCACGAGCAGTACTTC
TRBD1	TRBJ1-2	NA	TRBV30	CAWNHDRGGGYTF	TGTGCCTGGAATCATGACAGGGGAGGAGGCTACACCTTC